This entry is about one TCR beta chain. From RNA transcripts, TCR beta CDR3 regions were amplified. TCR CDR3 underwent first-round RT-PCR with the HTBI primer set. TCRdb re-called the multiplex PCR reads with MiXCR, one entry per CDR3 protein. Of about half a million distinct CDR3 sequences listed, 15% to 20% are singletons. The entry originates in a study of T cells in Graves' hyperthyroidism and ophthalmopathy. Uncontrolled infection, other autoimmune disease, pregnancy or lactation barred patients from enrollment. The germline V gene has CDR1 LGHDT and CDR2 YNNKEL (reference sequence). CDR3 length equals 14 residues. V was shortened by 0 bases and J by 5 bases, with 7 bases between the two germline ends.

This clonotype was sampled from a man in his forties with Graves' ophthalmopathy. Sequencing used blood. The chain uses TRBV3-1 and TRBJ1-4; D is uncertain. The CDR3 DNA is TGTGCCAGCAGCCAAGATTGGCGGAATGAAAAACTGTTTTTT. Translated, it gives CASSQDWRNEKLFF.